Presented here are 30 T cell receptor beta chains from one specimen sequenced in a study of blood T cell repertoires in COVID-19. Some clones are missing from TCRdb's copy, which holds only in-frame ones; the method was immunoSEQ multiplex PCR. The table lists more than 130,000 clones, approximately 87% of them singletons. What was sequenced was peripheral blood. Source of these receptors: a woman between 40 and 50 years old with acute or convalescent COVID-19.

This clone was seen once. The rearrangement links TRBV9 to TRBJ2-1; TRBD2 matches at 9 bases. This CDR3 contains 14 residues. Germline CDR1 and CDR2: SGDLS and YYNGEE. J lost 7 bases, V lost 2 bases, and 4 bases had no gene match. The CDR3 protein is CASSVVAGVNEQFF. The CDR3 DNA reads TGTGCCAGCAGCGTTGTAGCGGGAGTAAATGAGCAGTTCTTC.

This chain joins TRBV6-5 and TRBJ2-7; TRBD1 might be the D (5 bases). The CDR3 is made up of 13 amino acids. From germline, CDR1 is MNHEY and CDR2 SVGAGI. The germline V and J ends were trimmed by 6 bases and 2 bases, with 11 bases remaining between them. The CDR3 region has the DNA TGTGCCAGCAGCCCCGCAGGGACCTACGAGCAGTACTTC. This gives the protein CASSPAGTYEQYF.

The rearrangement joins TRBV16 to TRBJ2-7, with D possibly TRBD1 on 5 matching bases. This CDR3 comprises 14 residues. With 2 bases removed from V and 1 base from J, the gap between germline ends came to 9 bases. Per germline, CDR1 KGHSY and CDR2 FQNENV. The CDR3 spells CASSQNGASYEQYF. The CDR3 DNA sequence: TGTGCCAGCAGCCAAAATGGGGCTTCCTACGAGCAGTACTTC. Looking up the rest from reference TRBV16 and TRBJ2-7 gives the full variable domain: GEEVAQTPKHLVRGEGQKAKLYCAPIKGHSYVFWYQQVLKNEFKFLISFQNENVFDETGMPKERFSAKCLPNSPCSLEIQATKLEDSAVYFCASSQNGASYEQYFGPGTRLTVT.

This sequence joins TRBV7-9 and TRBJ1-1, with D perhaps matching TRBD1 (6 bases). From germline, CDR1 is SEHNR and CDR2 FQNEAQ (reference sequence). V gave up 5 bases and J gave up 0 bases, with 13 bases separating them. The CDR3 runs 15 residues. This chain's CDR3 is CASSPATGLNTEAFF. The CDR3 nucleotides read TGTGCCAGCAGCCCCGCCACAGGGCTGAACACTGAAGCTTTCTTT.

The V and J genes are TRBV6-2 or TRBV6-3 and TRBJ1-6; D is ambiguous. Per germline, CDR1 MNHEY and CDR2 SVGEGT. V dropped 1 base and J dropped 7 bases, with 11 bases sitting between them. The CDR3 is 15 amino acids. The CDR3 reads CASSYYQIRNSPLHF. The CDR3 DNA reads TGTGCCAGCAGTTACTATCAAATTCGGAATTCACCCCTCCACTTT.

The chain recombines TRBV19 with TRBJ1-2; D may be TRBD1 (6 bases). With 3 bases removed from V and 8 bases from J, the gap between germline ends came to 16 bases. The CDR3 sequence is 14 residues long. Germline loops: CDR1 LNHDA, CDR2 SQIVND (reference sequence). CDR3 residues: CASSIGQPPRGYTF. DNA of the CDR3: TGTGCCAGTAGTATCGGACAGCCCCCGAGGGGCTACACCTTC.

The CDR3 region has the DNA TGCAGTGCTAGTCTCGACAGGGGACGTGGCTACACCTTC. Its protein is CSASLDRGRGYTF. The V and J genes are TRBV20-1 and TRBJ1-2; TRBD1 matches 8 bases. The germline V gene encodes CDR1 DFQATT and CDR2 SNEGSKA (reference sequence). Germline trimming cut 3 bases from V and 7 bases from J; bases unmatched to any gene: 7. This CDR3 has 13 residues.

The genes are TRBV10-3 and TRBJ1-5, with D tentatively TRBD1 (6 bases). Trimming removed 0 bases at V and 7 bases at J, with 7 bases between. The CDR3 contains 13 residues. Germline values: CDR1 ENHRY, CDR2 SYGVKD. The CDR3 here is CAISESRGQPQHF. CDR3 bases: TGTGCCATCAGTGAGTCTAGGGGGCAGCCCCAGCATTTT.

This clone has just a few counts. The chain carries TRBV12-5 and TRBJ2-7, with 13 nucleotides matching TRBD2. After removal of 3 bases from V and 5 bases from J, the junction contained 19 bases not matched to a gene. The CDR3 loop spans 20 amino acids. From germline, CDR1 is LGHNT and CDR2 FRNRAP. The CDR3, as DNA: TGTGCTAGTGGTTTCCTCCTGGGGACCAAAAGGACTAGCGGGAGCCACGAGCAGTACTTC. It is translated as CASGFLLGTKRTSGSHEQYF. Full variable domain (remainder filled in from reference TRBV12-5 and TRBJ2-7): DARVTQTPRHKVTEMGQEVTMRCQPILGHNTVFWYRQTMMQGLELLAYFRNRAPLDDSGMPKDRFSAEMPDATLATLKIQPSEPRDSAVYFCASGFLLGTKRTSGSHEQYFGPGTRLTVT.

The CDR3: CASSPGVMNTEAFF. The DNA of the CDR3 is TGTGCCAGCAGCCCGGGAGTCATGAACACTGAAGCTTTCTTT. V and J are TRBV7-6 and TRBJ1-1; D is uncertain. Germline V CDR1 and CDR2: SGHVS, FNYEAQ. V lost 5 bases, J lost 0 bases, and 10 bases lay in between. This CDR3 contains 14 residues.

The chain's CDR3 is CASSQDSSNQPQHF. In nucleotides, the CDR3 is TGCGCCAGCAGCCAAGATAGCAGTAATCAGCCCCAGCATTTT. The chain is built from TRBV4-3 and TRBJ1-5, with D unclear. Trimming shortened V by 0 bases and J by 4 bases, and 7 bases separated the two germline ends. Germline V gives CDR1 LGHNA, CDR2 YSLEER. The CDR3 has 14 residues.

The chain recombines TRBV7-9 with TRBJ1-2; TRBD1 aligns across 7 bases. CDR3 length: 15 amino acids. Germline V gene lookup returns CDR1 SEHNR and CDR2 FQNEAQ (reference sequence). Trimming took 5 bases from V and 4 from J; bases not matched to a gene: 10. CDR3: CASSEDRERGYGYTF. The CDR3 bases are TGTGCCAGCAGCGAAGACAGGGAAAGGGGCTATGGCTACACCTTC.

The J gene is TRBJ2-5, the V gene TRBV7-2; tentative D call: TRBD2 (6 bases). CDR1 SGHTA and CDR2 FQGNSA come from the germline V gene. The CDR3 spans 14 residues. V gave up 6 bases and J gave up 4 bases, with 15 bases separating them. The CDR3 DNA is TGTGCCAGCAGTTCCTCCCGGGACTCAGAGACCCAGTACTTC. Translation gives CASSSSRDSETQYF.

The chain joins TRBV27 to TRBJ1-5; 8 bases align to TRBD1. CDR3 length: 16 amino acids. V shed 5 bases, J shed 9 bases, and the junction held 15 bases outside the gene matches. Per germline, CDR1 MNHEY and CDR2 SMNVEV (reference sequence). CDR3 nucleotides: TGTGCCAGCAGTCCTACGGTTTACAGGGGGAACGGGCCCCAGCATTTT. Protein product: CASSPTVYRGNGPQHF.

For the CDR3, the DNA is TGTGCCAGCAGACCCCACAGGGAGAGAGCAGATACGCAGTATTTT. Translation gives CASRPHRERADTQYF. The chain carries TRBV7-2 and TRBJ2-3, with a tentative D call TRBD1 (6 bases). Germline-derived CDR1 and CDR2 are SGHTA and FQGNSA. Trimming stripped 6 bases from V and 4 bases from J, with 17 bases between. This CDR3 contains 15 residues.

V is TRBV2 and J is TRBJ2-3, with 7 bases identical to TRBD1. This CDR3 has 19 residues. CDR1 is SNHLY, CDR2 FYNNEI, per germline. With 6 bases clipped from V and 0 bases from J, the junction kept 18 bases outside the gene matches. DNA for the CDR3: TGTGCCAGCAGACAACGCGAGGGCCTGACAGGGCGAAGCACAGATACGCAGTATTTT. Encoded protein: CASRQREGLTGRSTDTQYF.

V and J are TRBV27 and TRBJ2-2; maybe TRBD2 (7 bases). Germline V gene lookup returns CDR1 MNHEY and CDR2 SMNVEV (reference sequence). The CDR3 length is 17 residues. Trimming took off 6 bases at V and 5 bases at J, with 22 bases between the two ends. CDR3 nucleotide sequence: TGTGCCAGCAGATCTTTAAAGGGGGGGAGCAAAACCGGGGAGCTGTTTTTT. Amino acids: CASRSLKGGSKTGELFF.

J is TRBJ1-2 and V is TRBV7-2, with 7 bases aligning to TRBD1. Germline lookup yields CDR1 SGHTA and CDR2 FQGNSA. CDR3 size: 12 residues. Trimming removed 4 bases from V and 7 bases from J; junction bases left unmatched: 3. The CDR3 sequence is CASSSNRGGYTF. CDR3 DNA sequence: TGTGCCAGCAGCTCCAACAGGGGTGGCTACACCTTC.

This clone was seen a single time. The chain recombines TRBV11-3 with TRBJ2-1; 7 bases agree with TRBD1. Germline V gene data show CDR1 as SGHNT and CDR2 as YENEEA. The CDR3 length is 13 residues. The junction had 5 bases not matched to a gene; V was cut back by 5 bases and J by 7 bases. The DNA of the CDR3 is TGTGCCAGCAGCCCGAGGACAGGAAATGAGCAGTTCTTC. Protein sequence: CASSPRTGNEQFF.

V is TRBV11-3 and J is TRBJ2-1; 9 positions agree with TRBD1. V gave up 0 bases and J gave up 2 bases; unmatched junction bases: 5. The germline V gene has CDR1 SGHNT and CDR2 YENEEA. This CDR3 region has 17 residues. The chain's CDR3 is CASSLDRTGDTYNEQFF. CDR3 coding DNA: TGTGCCAGCAGCTTAGATCGGACAGGGGATACCTACAATGAGCAGTTCTTC.

The rearrangement links TRBV11-3 to TRBJ2-2, with 8 bases matching TRBD1. There are 14 residues in the CDR3. V shed 5 bases, J shed 5 bases, and the junction held 4 bases outside the gene matches. CDR1 is SGHNT and CDR2 is YENEEA in the germline V gene. This CDR3 is CASSTRTGTGELFF. The CDR3 DNA reads TGTGCCAGCAGCACCAGGACAGGGACCGGGGAGCTGTTTTTT.

The gene calls are TRBV2 and TRBJ2-1; perhaps TRBD2 as D (5 bases). The germline gives CDR1 SNHLY, CDR2 FYNNEI. The CDR3 extends over 15 amino acids. V gave up 3 bases and J gave up 3 bases, with 12 bases separating them. CDR3 bases: TGTGCCAGCAGTGAGGAGAGGGCCGTCTACAATGAGCAGTTCTTC. It specifies CASSEERAVYNEQFF.

The chain carries TRBV10-3 and TRBJ2-1, with D perhaps matching TRBD2 (5 bases). The CDR3 loop spans 16 amino acids. With 10 bases removed from V and 3 bases from J, the gap between germline ends came to 22 bases. Germline values: CDR1 ENHRY, CDR2 SYGVKD. The CDR3 loop reads CATSARGAELYNEQFF. The CDR3 DNA follows: TGTGCCACCTCTGCCCGTGGAGCGGAGCTCTACAATGAGCAGTTCTTC.

The V gene is TRBV19, the J gene TRBJ1-1; 7 bases are shared with TRBD1. The trim removed 4 bases at V and 0 bases at J, leaving 2 bases unmatched. Per germline, CDR1 LNHDA and CDR2 SQIVND (reference sequence). The CDR3 consists of 14 residues. In DNA form, the CDR3 reads TGTGCCAGTAGTAGACAGGGTCTGAACACTGAAGCTTTCTTT. It is translated as CASSRQGLNTEAFF.

This clone was seen repeatedly, ten times or more. This chain joins TRBV20-1 and TRBJ1-6, with D perhaps matching TRBD1 (5 bases). The germline V and J ends were trimmed by 3 bases and 9 bases, with 9 bases remaining between them. Germline values: CDR1 DFQATT, CDR2 SNEGSKA (reference sequence). CDR3 length: 12 residues. The CDR3 DNA sequence: TGCAGTGCTAGTGAGACAGTTTCACCCCTCCACTTT. The encoded protein is CSASETVSPLHF.

DNA for the CDR3: TGTGCCACTCGGGAGAGGGACGGGGCCAAAAACATTCAGTACTTC. Its protein is CATRERDGAKNIQYF. The genes are TRBV7-8 and TRBJ2-4; D possibly corresponds to TRBD2 (6 bases). V dropped 10 bases and J dropped 1 base, with 17 bases sitting between them. Germline CDR1 SGHVS, CDR2 FQNEAQ. The CDR3 consists of 15 residues.

This clone was detected a few times. The rearrangement links TRBV10-3 to TRBJ2-7; no clear D. This CDR3 has 14 amino acids. Germline V gene lookup returns CDR1 ENHRY and CDR2 SYGVKD. Trimming stripped 0 bases from V and 3 bases from J, with 9 bases between. This chain's CDR3 is CAISESSQVYEQYF. The DNA for the CDR3 is TGTGCCATCAGTGAGTCGTCTCAGGTCTACGAGCAGTACTTC.

This chain joins TRBV10-2 and TRBJ2-1, with TRBD2 matching 7 bases. Trimming took 4 bases from V and 4 from J; bases not matched to a gene: 4. The CDR3 consists of 14 residues. In germline, CDR1 is WSHSY, CDR2 SAAADI. The CDR3 is CASSVSGGYNEQFF. CDR3 DNA sequence: TGCGCCAGCAGTGTGTCGGGGGGTTACAATGAGCAGTTCTTC.

In this sample, this clone turned up a few times. The chain links TRBV19 to TRBJ1-5; 9 nucleotides match TRBD1. J gave up 3 bases and V 9 bases, and 12 bases lay outside the gene matches. The V gene's germline CDR1 is LNHDA and CDR2 SQIVND (reference sequence). This CDR3 contains 16 residues. In nucleotides, the CDR3 is TGTGCCAGCCACCGCGGACAGGGGCCTCTCAATCAGCCCCAGCATTTT. Its protein product is CASHRGQGPLNQPQHF. Variable domain in full (rest from reference TRBV19 and TRBJ1-5): DGGITQSPKYLFRKEGQNVTLSCEQNLNHDAMYWYRQDPGQGLRLIYYSQIVNDFQKGDIAEGYSVSREKKESFPLTVTSAQKNPTAFYLCASHRGQGPLNQPQHFGDGTRLSIL.

This clone appeared a single time. The chain has TRBV24-1 and TRBJ2-7; no clear D. Trimming left V 1 base short and J 0 bases short, with 6 bases between. The CDR3 runs to 14 residues. Germline V gene lookup returns CDR1 KGHDR and CDR2 SFDVKD. CDR3 DNA sequence: TGTGCCACCAGTGATTTTCCCCTCTCCTACGAGCAGTACTTC. Amino acids: CATSDFPLSYEQYF.